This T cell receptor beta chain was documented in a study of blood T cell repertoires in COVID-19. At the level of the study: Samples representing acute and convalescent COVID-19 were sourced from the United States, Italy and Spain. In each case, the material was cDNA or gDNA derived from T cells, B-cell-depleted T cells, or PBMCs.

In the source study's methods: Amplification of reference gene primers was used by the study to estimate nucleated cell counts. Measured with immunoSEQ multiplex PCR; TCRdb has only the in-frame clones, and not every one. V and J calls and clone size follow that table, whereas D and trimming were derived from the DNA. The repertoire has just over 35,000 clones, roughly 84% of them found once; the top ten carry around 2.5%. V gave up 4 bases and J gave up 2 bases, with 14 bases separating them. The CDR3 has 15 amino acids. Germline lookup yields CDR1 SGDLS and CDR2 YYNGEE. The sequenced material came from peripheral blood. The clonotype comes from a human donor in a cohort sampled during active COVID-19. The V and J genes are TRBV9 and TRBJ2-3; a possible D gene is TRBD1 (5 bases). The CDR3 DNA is TGTGCCAGCAGCCCGTGGCAGGGTATCACAGATACGCAGTATTTT. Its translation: CASSPWQGITDTQYF.